The source of this T cell receptor (beta chain) is a study of molecular identifiers for immune sequencing clone quantification. Study summary: In replicates, RNA from about 20,000 or 100,000 naive CD8 cells was split five ways, four sequenced.

V trimming: 0 bases; J trimming: 8 bases; junction bases outside the gene matches: 5. The CDR3 has 15 amino acids. Germline CDR1 SGDLS, CDR2 YYNGEE. Study-level points and caveats: Sizes of highly expanded clones could be underestimated through identical TCRs sharing a barcode. For effector cells, clones above 20 RNA copies held over 99% of molecules; for naive cells, under 1%.

Concerning this clonotype: The antigen is not known.

Preparation of the bulk TCR libraries relied on previously described methods and listed TCR primers. TCRdb ran MiXCR on the PCR reads and lists one entry per CDR3 protein. Counted here are 90,000 to 120,000 distinct CDR3 sequences, approximately 40% occurring once; the ten biggest clones make up less than 5.5%. This clonotype originated in a human donor in good health. Some libraries in this study had Jurkat cell RNA spiked in. The sequenced material came from naive CD8+ T cells from blood, with Jurkat cell RNA spiked in. Subset defined: FACS-sorted CD8+CD4-CCR7+CD45RA+ naive T cells. The chain employs TRBV9 and TRBJ2-1; TRBD2 matches at 10 bases. The CDR3 DNA reads as TGTGCCAGCAGCGTAGGAACTAGCGGGACGGATGAGCAGTTCTTC. This codes for CASSVGTSGTDEQFF.